This is a list of T cell receptor beta chains from one sample in a study of cytomegalovirus exposure and HLA in healthy donors. TCRdb keeps only in-frame clones here, not all; method: immunoSEQ multiplex PCR. Among 150,000 to 200,000 clones listed, roughly 10% were seen once. Sequencing used PBMCs. The receptor source for this set is a woman in her twenties or thirties in good health and CMV-seropositive. Both conserved end residues are trimmed from each CDR3.

v_gene	CDR3aa
TRBV19	ASSRGDWEEAF
TRBV4-1	ASSQAVRGETQY
TRBV6-1	ASSERSTGIGYT
TRBV4-1	ASSLNQGPSSGGYT
TRBV30	AWGLSGTYNEQF
TRBV11-2	ASRIRVNEQF
TRBV6-5	ASRLTGTAWEQY
TRBV5-4	ASSGRTSGVHEQY
TRBV6-1	ASGQHPPYEQY
TRBV7-2	ASSLNQVASTEAF
TRBV5-1	ASSLLAGWTYNEQF